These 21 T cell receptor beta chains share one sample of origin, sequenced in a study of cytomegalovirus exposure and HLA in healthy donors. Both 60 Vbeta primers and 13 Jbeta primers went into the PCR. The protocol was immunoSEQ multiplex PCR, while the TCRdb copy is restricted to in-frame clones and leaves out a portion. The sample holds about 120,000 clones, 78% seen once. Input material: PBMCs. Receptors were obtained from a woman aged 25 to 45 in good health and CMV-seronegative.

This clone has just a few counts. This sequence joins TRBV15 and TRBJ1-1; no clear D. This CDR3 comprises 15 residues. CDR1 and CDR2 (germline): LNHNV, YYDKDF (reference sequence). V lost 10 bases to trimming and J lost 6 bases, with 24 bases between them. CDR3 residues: CAIRTDRGYESEAFF. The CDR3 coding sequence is TGTGCCATTAGGACTGATCGAGGGTATGAATCTGAAGCTTTCTTT.

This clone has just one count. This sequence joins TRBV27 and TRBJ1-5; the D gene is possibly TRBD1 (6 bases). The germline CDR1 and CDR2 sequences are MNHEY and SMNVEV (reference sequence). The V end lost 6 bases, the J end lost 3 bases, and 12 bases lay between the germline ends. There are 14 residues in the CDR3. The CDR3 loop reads CASRLGGPNQPQHF. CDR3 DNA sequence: TGTGCCAGCAGGCTTGGGGGCCCCAATCAGCCCCAGCATTTT.

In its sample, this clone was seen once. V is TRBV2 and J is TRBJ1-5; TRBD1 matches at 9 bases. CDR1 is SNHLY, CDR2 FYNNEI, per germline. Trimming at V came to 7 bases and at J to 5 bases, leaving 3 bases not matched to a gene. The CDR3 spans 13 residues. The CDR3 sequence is CASKRDRDQPQHF. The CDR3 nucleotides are TGTGCCAGCAAAAGGGACAGGGATCAGCCCCAGCATTTT.

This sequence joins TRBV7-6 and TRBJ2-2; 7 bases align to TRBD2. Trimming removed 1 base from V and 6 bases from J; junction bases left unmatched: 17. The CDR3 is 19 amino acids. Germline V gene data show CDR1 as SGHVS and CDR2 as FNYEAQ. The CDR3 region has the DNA TGTGCCAGCAGCTTAGTAGTATTCGGACTACGGCGGGAGCCCGGGGAGCTGTTTTTT. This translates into CASSLVVFGLRREPGELFF.

The CDR3 sequence is CASSLELAGDTQYF. CDR3 coding DNA: TGCGCCAGCAGCTTGGAACTAGCGGGAGATACGCAGTATTTT. V and J are TRBV5-1 and TRBJ2-3, with 9 bases fitting TRBD2. Germline assignment: CDR1 SGHRS and CDR2 YFSETQ. The V segment lost 0 bases and the J segment 5 bases; nucleotides outside the gene matches: 1. The CDR3 has 14 amino acids.

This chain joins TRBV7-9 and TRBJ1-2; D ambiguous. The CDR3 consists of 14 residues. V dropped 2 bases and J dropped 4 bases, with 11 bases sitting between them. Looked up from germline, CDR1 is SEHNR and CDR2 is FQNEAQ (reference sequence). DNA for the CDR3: TGTGCCAGCAGCTTACCCGGCGCGGGCTATGGCTACACCTTC. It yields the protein CASSLPGAGYGYTF. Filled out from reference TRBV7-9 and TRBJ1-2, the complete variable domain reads DTGVSQNPRHKITKRGQNVTFRCDPISEHNRLYWYRQTLGQGPEFLTYFQNEAQLEKSRLLSDRFSAERPKGSFSTLEIQRTEQGDSAMYLCASSLPGAGYGYTFGSGTRLTVV.

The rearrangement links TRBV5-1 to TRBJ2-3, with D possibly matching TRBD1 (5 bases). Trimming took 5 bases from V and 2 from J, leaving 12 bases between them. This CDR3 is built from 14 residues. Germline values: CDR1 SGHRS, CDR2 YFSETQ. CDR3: CASSPLGVTDTQYF. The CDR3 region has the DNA TGCGCCAGCAGTCCCCTAGGGGTCACAGATACGCAGTATTTT. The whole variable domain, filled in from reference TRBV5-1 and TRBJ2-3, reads KAGVTQTPRYLIKTRGQQVTLSCSPISGHRSVSWYQQTPGQGLQFLFEYFSETQRNKGNFPGRFSGRQFSNSRSEMNVSTLELGDSALYLCASSPLGVTDTQYFGPGTRLTVL.

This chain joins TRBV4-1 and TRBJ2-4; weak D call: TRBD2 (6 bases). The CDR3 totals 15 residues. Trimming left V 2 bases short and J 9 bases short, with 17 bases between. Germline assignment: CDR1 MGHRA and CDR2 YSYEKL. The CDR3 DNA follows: TGCGCCAGCAGCCAACCCGCGGGGCGGAGGGGCATTCAGTACTTC. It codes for CASSQPAGRRGIQYF.

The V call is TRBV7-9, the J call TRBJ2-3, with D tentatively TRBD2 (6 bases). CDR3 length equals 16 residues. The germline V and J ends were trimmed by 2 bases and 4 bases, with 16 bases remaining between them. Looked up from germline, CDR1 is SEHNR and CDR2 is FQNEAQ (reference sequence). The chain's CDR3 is CASSLLGGMIADTQYF. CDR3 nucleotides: TGTGCCAGCAGCTTATTGGGGGGAATGATCGCAGATACGCAGTATTTT.

CDR3 region: CASTQGLYSNQPQHF. In DNA, the CDR3 is TGTGCCAGCACTCAGGGGCTATATAGCAATCAGCCCCAGCATTTT. The chain recombines TRBV2 with TRBJ1-5, with D possibly TRBD1 on 6 matching bases. This CDR3 comprises 15 residues. The ends were cut back, 7 bases at V and 0 bases at J, with 13 bases in the middle. The germline V gene has CDR1 SNHLY and CDR2 FYNNEI.

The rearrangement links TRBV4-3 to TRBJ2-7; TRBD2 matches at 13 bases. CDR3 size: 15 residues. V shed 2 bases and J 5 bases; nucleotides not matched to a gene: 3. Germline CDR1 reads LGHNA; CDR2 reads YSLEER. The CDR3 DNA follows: TGCGCCAGCAGCCAACGGACTAGCGGGAGAGACGAGCAGTACTTC. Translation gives CASSQRTSGRDEQYF.

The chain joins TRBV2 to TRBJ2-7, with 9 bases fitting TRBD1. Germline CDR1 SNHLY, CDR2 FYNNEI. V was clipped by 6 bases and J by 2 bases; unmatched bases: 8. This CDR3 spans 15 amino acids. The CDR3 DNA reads TGTGCCAGCAGCGAGGACAGGGGAAGTACCTACGAGCAGTACTTC. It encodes CASSEDRGSTYEQYF.

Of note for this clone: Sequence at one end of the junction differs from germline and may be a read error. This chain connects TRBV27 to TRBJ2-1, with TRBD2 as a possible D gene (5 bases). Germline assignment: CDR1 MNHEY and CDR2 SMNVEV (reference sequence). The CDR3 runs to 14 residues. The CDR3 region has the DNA TGTGCCAGCAGTCGGACGACCGACTACATTGAGCAGTTCTTC. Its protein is CASSRTTDYIEQFF.

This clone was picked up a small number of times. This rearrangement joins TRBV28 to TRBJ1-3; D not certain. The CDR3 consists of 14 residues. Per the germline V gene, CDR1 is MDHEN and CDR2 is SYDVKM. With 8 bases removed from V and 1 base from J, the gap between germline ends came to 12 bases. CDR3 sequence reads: CASGSGPSGNTIYF. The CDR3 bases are TGTGCCAGCGGTAGCGGGCCTTCTGGAAACACCATATATTTT.

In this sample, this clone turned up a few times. CDR3 amino acids: CASSPGLAGGTGELFF. The DNA of the CDR3 is TGTGCCAGCAGCCCCGGGCTAGCGGGAGGAACCGGGGAGCTGTTTTTT. The chain has TRBV7-2 and TRBJ2-2; 11 bases are shared with TRBD2. CDR3 length equals 16 residues. Germline CDR1 reads SGHTA; CDR2 reads FQGNSA. J was trimmed by 5 bases and V by 5 bases; bases with no gene match: 7. Complete variable domain (other parts from reference TRBV7-2 and TRBJ2-2): GAGVSQSPSNKVTEKGKDVELRCDPISGHTALYWYRQSLGQGLEFLIYFQGNSAPDKSGLPSDRFSAERTGGSVSTLTIQRTQQEDSAVYLCASSPGLAGGTGELFFGEGSRLTVL.

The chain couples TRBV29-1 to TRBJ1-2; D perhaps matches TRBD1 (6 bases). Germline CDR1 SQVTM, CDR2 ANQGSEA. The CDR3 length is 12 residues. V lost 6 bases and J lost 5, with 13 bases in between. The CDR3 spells CSVETGSYGYTF. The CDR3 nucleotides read TGCAGCGTGGAGACAGGTTCGTATGGCTACACCTTC.

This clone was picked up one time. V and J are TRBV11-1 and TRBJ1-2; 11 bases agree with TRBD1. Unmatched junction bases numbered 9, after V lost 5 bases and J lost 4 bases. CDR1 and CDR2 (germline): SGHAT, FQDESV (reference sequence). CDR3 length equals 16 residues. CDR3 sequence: CASSAAGQGARYGYTF. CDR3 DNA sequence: TGTGCCAGCAGCGCCGCCGGACAGGGGGCGCGCTATGGCTACACCTTC.

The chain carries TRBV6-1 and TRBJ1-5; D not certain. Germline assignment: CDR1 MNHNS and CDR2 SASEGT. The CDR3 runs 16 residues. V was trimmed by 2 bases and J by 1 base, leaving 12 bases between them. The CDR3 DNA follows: TGTGCCAGCAGTGAACCCCGGGTGATCAGCAATCAGCCCCAGCATTTT. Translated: CASSEPRVISNQPQHF.

The CDR3 DNA follows: TGTGCCAGCAGCACGGCGGAGAGGGATGGCTACACCTTC. Protein product: CASSTAERDGYTF. The chain combines TRBV6-5 with TRBJ1-2; no clear D. The germline CDR1 and CDR2 sequences are MNHEY and SVGAGI. Trimming took off 6 bases at V and 6 bases at J, with 14 bases between the two ends. CDR3 length: 13 amino acids.

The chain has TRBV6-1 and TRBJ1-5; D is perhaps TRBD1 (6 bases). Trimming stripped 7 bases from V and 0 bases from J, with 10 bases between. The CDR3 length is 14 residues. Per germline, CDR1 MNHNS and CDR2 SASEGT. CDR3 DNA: TGTGCCAGCACCGGACAGAGTAGCAATCAGCCCCAGCATTTT. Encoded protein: CASTGQSSNQPQHF.

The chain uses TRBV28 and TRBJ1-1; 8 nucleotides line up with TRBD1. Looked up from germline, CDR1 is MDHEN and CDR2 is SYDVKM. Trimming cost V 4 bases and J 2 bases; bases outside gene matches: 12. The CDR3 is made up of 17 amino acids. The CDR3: CASSSWAPQGGNTEAFF. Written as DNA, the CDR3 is TGTGCCAGCAGTTCATGGGCCCCACAGGGGGGAAACACTGAAGCTTTCTTT.